These 17 T cell receptor beta chains originate from one sample sequenced in a study of T-cell memory formation after mild COVID-19. TCRdb re-called the 5' RACE reads with MiXCR, one entry per CDR3 protein. The sample comprises fewer than 60,000 distinct CDR3 sequences, 25% to 30% of which are singletons, and about 41% rests with the top ten. Specimen: PBMCs or a T cell subset sorted from them (not recorded which). The receptor source for this set is a man aged 18 to 35 who had mild COVID-19 (a few samples of this study predate the infection). Cell type and time point are not known.

The genes are TRBV6-5 and TRBJ2-5; 16 positions match TRBD2. The CDR3 is made up of 18 amino acids. Germline V gives CDR1 MNHEY, CDR2 SVGAGI. The junction had 12 bases not matched to a gene; V was cut back by 6 bases and J by 5 bases. DNA for the CDR3: TGTGCCAGCAGACCTTCTCCGGGACTAGCGGGGGGGCGGGAGACCCAGTACTTC. Translating gives CASRPSPGLAGGRETQYF.

V usage is TRBV6-2 or TRBV6-3 and J usage is TRBJ1-1, with D possibly TRBD1 on 6 matching bases. CDR3 size: 15 residues. The germline V gene encodes CDR1 MNHEY and CDR2 SVGEGT. Trimming stripped 3 bases from V and 0 bases from J, with 11 bases between. CDR3 in DNA: TGTGCCAGCAGTTATGTAGGGGGATTGAACACTGAAGCTTTCTTT. Amino acids: CASSYVGGLNTEAFF.

This clonotype was picked up a small number of times. Relative to the germline gene, one junction end is altered; a read error may explain this. The rearrangement uses TRBV7-2 and TRBJ2-1, with unresolved D. Germline V lookup: CDR1 SGHTA, CDR2 FQGNSA. This CDR3 region has 13 residues. This CDR3 reads CASTHEDPNRWIF. The CDR3 bases are TGTGCCAGCACCCACGAGGACCCGAATAGGTGGATCTTC.

The V gene is TRBV4-3, the J gene TRBJ2-7; D is ambiguous. Trimming left V 3 bases short and J 0 bases short, with 12 bases between. The V gene's germline CDR1 is LGHNA and CDR2 YSLEER. The CDR3 has 15 amino acids. The DNA of the CDR3 is TGCGCCAGCAGCCATAGGGCCTTGCCCTCCTACGAGCAGTACTTC. This codes for CASSHRALPSYEQYF.

This clonotype was observed at least ten times. V gene TRBV4-2 combines with J gene TRBJ2-3; perhaps TRBD2 as D (7 bases). The V gene lost 0 bases and the J gene lost 4 bases, with 14 bases spanning the gap. This CDR3 is built from 16 residues. CDR1 is LGHNA and CDR2 is YNFKEQ in the germline V gene. CDR3 sequence (DNA): TGTGCCAGCAGCCAAGATTTAGGGGGGGCCCCAGATACGCAGTATTTT. Translating gives CASSQDLGGAPDTQYF.

The V call is TRBV6-5, the J call TRBJ2-5, with D tentatively TRBD1 (5 bases). The CDR3 spans 13 residues. V lost 2 bases and J 4 bases, leaving 8 bases between the germline ends. CDR1 MNHEY and CDR2 SVGAGI come from the germline V gene. The CDR3 DNA sequence: TGTGCCAGCAGTTACCAGGGCCCAGAGACCCAGTACTTC. Its translation: CASSYQGPETQYF.

This clonotype was seen a handful of times. J is TRBJ1-2 and V is TRBV11-2; a possible D gene is TRBD1 (6 bases). Germline CDR1 reads SGHAT; CDR2 reads FQNNGV. The V gene lost 5 bases and the J gene lost 4 bases, with 11 bases spanning the gap. The CDR3 extends over 13 amino acids. The CDR3 DNA reads as TGTGCCAGCAGCCTCGGGGGCGGCTATGGCTACACCTTC. Encoded protein: CASSLGGGYGYTF.

This clonotype was seen a handful of times. V gene TRBV14 combines with J gene TRBJ2-1; no clear D gene. V lost 3 bases and J 7 bases, leaving 13 bases between the germline ends. The CDR3 is made up of 14 amino acids. Germline V lookup: CDR1 SGHDN, CDR2 FVKESK. CDR3 loop: CASSHDISWNEQFF. The CDR3 region has the DNA TGTGCCAGCAGCCACGATATTTCCTGGAATGAGCAGTTCTTC.

This clonotype has at least ten counts. V is TRBV11-2 and J is TRBJ2-5; D gene ambiguous. The CDR3 spans 11 residues. Germline V CDR1 and CDR2: SGHAT, FQNNGV. V was pared by 5 bases and J by 5 bases, with 6 bases between. CDR3 nucleotides: TGTGCCAGCAGCCGTTTGGAGACCCAGTACTTC. This encodes CASSRLETQYF.

The chain uses TRBV19 and TRBJ2-1; 9 nucleotides agree with TRBD1. The germline gives CDR1 LNHDA, CDR2 SQIVND (reference sequence). CDR3 length equals 15 residues. J gave up 2 bases and V 1 base, and 0 bases lay outside the gene matches. The CDR3 reads CASSIGTGAYNEQFF. CDR3 coding DNA: TGTGCCAGTAGTATAGGGACAGGGGCCTACAATGAGCAGTTCTTC.

This clonotype came up a few times. The V call is TRBV11-3, the J call TRBJ1-2, with D possibly matching TRBD1 (5 bases). The CDR3 loop spans 13 amino acids. With 6 bases removed from V and 4 bases from J, the gap between germline ends came to 12 bases. Germline CDR1 and CDR2: SGHNT and YENEEA. The CDR3 region has the DNA TGTGCCAGCAGGCCCCGGGGGACCTATGGCTACACCTTC. This translates into CASRPRGTYGYTF. The full variable domain, its missing parts supplied by reference TRBV11-3 and TRBJ1-2, is EAGVVQSPRYKIIEKKQPVAFWCNPISGHNTLYWYLQNLGQGPELLIRYENEEAVDDSQLPKDRFSAERLKGVDSTLKIQPAELGDSAVYLCASRPRGTYGYTFGSGTRLTVV.

V gene TRBV20-1 combines with J gene TRBJ2-5; 11 bases are a match to TRBD1. The J segment lost 3 bases and the V segment lost 2 bases, leaving 8 bases of the junction unmatched. The CDR3 consists of 16 residues. Germline V gene sequence: CDR1 DFQATT, CDR2 SNEGSKA (reference sequence). This CDR3 reads CSARPPPGQGEETQYF. In nucleotides, the CDR3 is TGCAGTGCTAGACCTCCACCGGGACAGGGGGAAGAGACCCAGTACTTC.

This clonotype came up a few times. V gene TRBV7-2 combines with J gene TRBJ2-1; 10 bases line up with TRBD2. The germline gives CDR1 SGHTA, CDR2 FQGNSA. The J segment lost 5 bases and the V segment lost 2 bases, leaving 9 bases of the junction unmatched. The CDR3 consists of 17 residues. CDR3 nucleotide sequence: TGTGCCAGCAGCTTATCCCCCCGGCTAGCGGGAGACAATGAGCAGTTCTTC. Its translation is CASSLSPRLAGDNEQFF.

V usage is TRBV29-1 and J usage is TRBJ2-1; TRBD2 matches 7 bases. The CDR3 extends over 10 amino acids. Germline CDR1 and CDR2: SQVTM and ANQGSEA. V shed 7 bases and J 7 bases; nucleotides not matched to a gene: 1. Here the CDR3 DNA reads TGCAGCGGGGGGGGAAATGAGCAGTTCTTC. Translated: CSGGGNEQFF.

The rearrangement links TRBV6-5 to TRBJ2-3, with 8 nucleotides matching TRBD1. The trim removed 5 bases at V and 0 bases at J, leaving 13 bases unmatched. Germline lookup yields CDR1 MNHEY and CDR2 SVGAGI. This CDR3 is built from 18 residues. CDR3 residues: CASSPRTGPGVSTDTQYF. The CDR3, as DNA: TGTGCCAGCAGTCCCCGGACAGGGCCTGGAGTTAGCACAGATACGCAGTATTTT.

This clonotype was counted only a few times. The rearrangement links TRBV7-2 to TRBJ2-5; TRBD2 aligns across 12 bases. V lost 4 bases and J lost 5; bases outside the gene matches: 8. There are 16 residues in the CDR3. Germline V gives CDR1 SGHTA, CDR2 FQGNSA. CDR3 in amino acids: CASSYATSGGRETQYF. CDR3 nucleotides: TGTGCCAGCAGCTACGCTACTAGCGGGGGGCGGGAGACCCAGTACTTC.

The chain has TRBV27 and TRBJ2-3; perhaps TRBD2 as D (6 bases). CDR1 MNHEY and CDR2 SMNVEV come from the germline V gene (reference sequence). This CDR3 comprises 15 residues. V lost 4 bases and J 1 base, leaving 12 bases between the germline ends. CDR3 nucleotide sequence: TGTGCCAGCAGTTCTACTTTAGCGGGCACAGATACGCAGTATTTT. This translates into CASSSTLAGTDTQYF.